This is a list of T cell receptor beta chains from one sample in a study of T cells in Graves' hyperthyroidism and ophthalmopathy. MiXCR was run by TCRdb on the multiplex PCR reads, yielding one entry per CDR3 protein. The data contain about 290,000 distinct CDR3 sequences, 10% to 15% of them singletons. Input material: blood. The receptors originated from a young woman with Graves' hyperthyroidism that later progressed to Graves' ophthalmopathy. Each CDR3 is given with its conserved first and last residue. The D gene is left open where the match is weak. Only some rows state a clone size, as once, few, many or a class for expanded clones.

TRBD2,TRBJ2-7,many,TRBV6-1,CASRDLAGGPEQYF,TGTGCCAGCAGGGACCTAGCGGGAGGGCCGGAGCAGTACTTC
-,TRBJ2-3,-,TRBV9,CASSRETDTQYF,TGTGCCAGCAGCAGGGAAACAGATACGCAGTATTTT
-,TRBJ1-4,few,TRBV7-2,CASSLDGGSNEKLFF,TGTGCCAGCAGCTTAGACGGCGGCTCTAATGAAAAACTGTTTTTT
-,TRBJ2-1,-,TRBV11-2,CASSPLVYEQFF,TGTGCCAGCAGCCCCCTGGTTTATGAGCAGTTCTTC
TRBD1,TRBJ1-1,many,TRBV18,CASSAGQGSTEAFF,TGTGCCAGCTCAGCGGGACAGGGGAGCACTGAAGCTTTCTTT
TRBD2,TRBJ2-1,many,TRBV11-2,CASSLGLAGTDNEQFF,TGTGCCAGCAGCTTAGGGTTAGCGGGGACCGATAATGAGCAGTTCTTC
-,TRBJ2-6,many,TRBV27,CASRPLLGANVLTF,TGTGCCAGCAGGCCCTTATTGGGGGCCAACGTCCTGACTTTC
-,TRBJ2-2,many,TRBV5-4,CASSRDIQAGELFF,TGTGCCAGCAGCAGGGACATTCAGGCCGGGGAGCTGTTTTTT
TRBD1,TRBJ2-3,many,TRBV15,CATHRGDTDTQYF,TGTGCCACCCACAGGGGGGACACAGATACGCAGTATTTT
TRBD2,TRBJ2-1,many,TRBV12-3/TRBV12-4,CASSLGGRAQNEQFF,TGTGCCAGCAGTTTAGGTGGGAGGGCCCAGAATGAGCAGTTCTTC
-,TRBJ1-5,many,TRBV9,CASSVGGRADQPQHF,TGTGCCAGCAGCGTAGGAGGGAGGGCCGATCAGCCCCAGCATTTT
-,TRBJ1-2,-,TRBV28,CASSPTPTPHYGYTF,TGTGCCAGCAGCCCAACACCGACCCCACACTATGGCTACACCTTC
-,TRBJ2-7,-,TRBV12-3/TRBV12-4,CASGQTGYTYEQYF,TGTGCCAGCGGACAAACAGGGTACACCTACGAGCAGTACTTC
TRBD1,TRBJ1-1,-,TRBV6-1,CASSQWTGGTEAFF,TGTGCCAGCAGTCAATGGACAGGGGGTACTGAAGCTTTCTTT
TRBD1,TRBJ1-2,many,TRBV27,CASRSGQVNYGYTF,TGTGCCAGCAGATCGGGACAGGTTAACTATGGCTACACCTTC
TRBD1,TRBJ2-1,few,TRBV20-1,CSAREFGQGTSEQFF,TGCAGTGCTAGAGAATTCGGACAGGGAACAAGTGAGCAGTTCTTC
-,TRBJ2-3,many,TRBV7-9,CASSLYTGDTQYF,TGTGCCAGCAGCTTATATACGGGAGATACGCAGTATTTT
TRBD2,TRBJ2-1,-,TRBV7-2,CASSALAGGYPGSYNEQFF,TGTGCCAGCAGCGCACTAGCGGGAGGGTATCCGGGCTCCTACAATGAGCAGTTCTTC
TRBD2,TRBJ2-5,many,TRBV2,CATLASGLAGETQYF,TGTGCCACTCTAGCTTCCGGACTAGCGGGAGAGACCCAGTACTTC
-,TRBJ1-2,many,TRBV28,CASSERYGYTF,TGTGCCAGCAGTGAGAGATATGGCTACACCTTC
-,TRBJ1-5,few,TRBV9,CASSAGGSSQPQHF,TGTGCCAGCAGCGCCGGGGGGAGCAGTCAGCCCCAGCATTTT
-,TRBJ2-3,-,TRBV19,CASSPLIAASTDTQYF,TGTGCCAGTAGCCCGCTCATAGCGGCTAGCACAGATACGCAGTATTTT
-,TRBJ1-1,many,TRBV7-2,CASSQVGGQAFF,TGTGCCAGCAGCCAGGTTGGAGGGCAAGCTTTCTTT
-,TRBJ2-7,many,TRBV11-2,CASSLGVGLRYEQYF,TGTGCCAGCAGCTTAGGGGTGGGCTTAAGGTACGAGCAGTACTTC
TRBD1,TRBJ2-7,many,TRBV29-1,CSVLPPGQEDYEQYF,TGCAGCGTTTTGCCCCCGGGACAGGAAGACTACGAGCAGTACTTC
-,TRBJ2-7,many,TRBV29-1,CSVEVASRYEQYF,TGCAGCGTTGAAGTAGCCTCGCGGTACGAGCAGTACTTC
-,TRBJ2-7,many,TRBV4-2,CASSQGEGAGLYYEQYF,TGTGCCAGCAGCCAAGGGGAAGGGGCTGGGCTATACTACGAGCAGTACTTC
TRBD2,TRBJ2-1,many,TRBV19,CASHLAGVGNEQFF,TGTGCCAGCCACCTAGCGGGAGTCGGGAATGAGCAGTTCTTC
-,TRBJ2-5,few,TRBV4-1,CASSQVVSWGQQETQYF,TGCGCCAGCAGCCAAGTAGTATCGTGGGGTCAGCAAGAGACCCAGTACTTC
-,TRBJ2-1,many,TRBV5-5,CASSLVGVSYNEQFF,TGTGCCAGCAGCTTGGTCGGAGTCTCCTACAATGAGCAGTTCTTC
TRBD1,TRBJ1-1,many,TRBV2,CATYAGGWDTEAFF,TGTGCCACTTACGCAGGGGGCTGGGACACTGAAGCTTTCTTT
-,TRBJ2-7,few,TRBV4-2,CASSQEVGSSYEQYF,TGTGCCAGCAGCCAAGAAGTTGGGAGCTCCTACGAGCAGTACTTC
-,TRBJ1-2,once,TRBV5-1,CASSPGGSANYGYTF,TGTGCCAGCAGCCCTGGTGGGAGTGCTAACTATGGCTACACCTTC